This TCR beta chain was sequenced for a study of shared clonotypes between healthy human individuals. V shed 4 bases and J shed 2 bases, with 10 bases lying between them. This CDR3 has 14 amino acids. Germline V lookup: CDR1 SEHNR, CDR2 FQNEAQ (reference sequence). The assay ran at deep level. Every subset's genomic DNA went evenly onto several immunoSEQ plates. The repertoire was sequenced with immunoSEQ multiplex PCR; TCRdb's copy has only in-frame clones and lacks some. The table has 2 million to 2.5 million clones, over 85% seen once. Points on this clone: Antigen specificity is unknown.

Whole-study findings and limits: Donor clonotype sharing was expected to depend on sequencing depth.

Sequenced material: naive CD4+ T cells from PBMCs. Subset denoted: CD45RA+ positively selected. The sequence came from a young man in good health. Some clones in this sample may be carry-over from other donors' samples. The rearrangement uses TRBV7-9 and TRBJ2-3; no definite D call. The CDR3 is CASSSGYFTDTQYF. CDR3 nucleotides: TGTGCCAGCAGCTCCGGTTACTTCACAGATACGCAGTATTTT.